This T cell receptor beta chain appears in the sequencing data of a study of technical replicates of blood from several donors. Some clones are missing from TCRdb's copy, which holds only in-frame ones; the method was immunoSEQ multiplex PCR. The table lists roughly 92,000 clones, 95% of them singletons, with approximately 0.36% in the top ten. V gave up 7 bases and J gave up 0 bases, with 15 bases separating them. Germline V gene data show CDR1 as MNHEY and CDR2 as SVGAGI. The CDR3 is made up of 15 amino acids. Sequenced input: T cells isolated from PBMCs. V gene TRBV6-5 combines with J gene TRBJ1-1; the D gene is possibly TRBD1 (6 bases). This sequence was found in a human donor in good health. This CDR3 is CASTLAGAMNTEAFF. The CDR3 coding sequence is TGTGCCAGCACCTTAGCGGGGGCTATGAACACTGAAGCTTTCTTT.